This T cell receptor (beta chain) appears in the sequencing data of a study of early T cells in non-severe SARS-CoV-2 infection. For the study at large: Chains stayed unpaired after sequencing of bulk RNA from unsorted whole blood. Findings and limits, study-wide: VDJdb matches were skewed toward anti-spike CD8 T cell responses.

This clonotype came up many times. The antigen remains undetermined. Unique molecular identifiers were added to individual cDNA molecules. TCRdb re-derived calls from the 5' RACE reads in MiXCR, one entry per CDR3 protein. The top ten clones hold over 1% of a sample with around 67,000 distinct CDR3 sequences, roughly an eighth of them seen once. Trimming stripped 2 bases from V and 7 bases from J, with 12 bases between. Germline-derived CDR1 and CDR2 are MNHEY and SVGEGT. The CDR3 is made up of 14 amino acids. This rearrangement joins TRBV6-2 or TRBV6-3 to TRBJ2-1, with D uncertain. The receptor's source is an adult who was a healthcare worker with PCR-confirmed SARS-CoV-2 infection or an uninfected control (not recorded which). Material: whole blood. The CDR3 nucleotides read TGTGCCAGCAGTTACAGTCTAGAAGGTAATGAGCAGTTCTTC. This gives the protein CASSYSLEGNEQFF.